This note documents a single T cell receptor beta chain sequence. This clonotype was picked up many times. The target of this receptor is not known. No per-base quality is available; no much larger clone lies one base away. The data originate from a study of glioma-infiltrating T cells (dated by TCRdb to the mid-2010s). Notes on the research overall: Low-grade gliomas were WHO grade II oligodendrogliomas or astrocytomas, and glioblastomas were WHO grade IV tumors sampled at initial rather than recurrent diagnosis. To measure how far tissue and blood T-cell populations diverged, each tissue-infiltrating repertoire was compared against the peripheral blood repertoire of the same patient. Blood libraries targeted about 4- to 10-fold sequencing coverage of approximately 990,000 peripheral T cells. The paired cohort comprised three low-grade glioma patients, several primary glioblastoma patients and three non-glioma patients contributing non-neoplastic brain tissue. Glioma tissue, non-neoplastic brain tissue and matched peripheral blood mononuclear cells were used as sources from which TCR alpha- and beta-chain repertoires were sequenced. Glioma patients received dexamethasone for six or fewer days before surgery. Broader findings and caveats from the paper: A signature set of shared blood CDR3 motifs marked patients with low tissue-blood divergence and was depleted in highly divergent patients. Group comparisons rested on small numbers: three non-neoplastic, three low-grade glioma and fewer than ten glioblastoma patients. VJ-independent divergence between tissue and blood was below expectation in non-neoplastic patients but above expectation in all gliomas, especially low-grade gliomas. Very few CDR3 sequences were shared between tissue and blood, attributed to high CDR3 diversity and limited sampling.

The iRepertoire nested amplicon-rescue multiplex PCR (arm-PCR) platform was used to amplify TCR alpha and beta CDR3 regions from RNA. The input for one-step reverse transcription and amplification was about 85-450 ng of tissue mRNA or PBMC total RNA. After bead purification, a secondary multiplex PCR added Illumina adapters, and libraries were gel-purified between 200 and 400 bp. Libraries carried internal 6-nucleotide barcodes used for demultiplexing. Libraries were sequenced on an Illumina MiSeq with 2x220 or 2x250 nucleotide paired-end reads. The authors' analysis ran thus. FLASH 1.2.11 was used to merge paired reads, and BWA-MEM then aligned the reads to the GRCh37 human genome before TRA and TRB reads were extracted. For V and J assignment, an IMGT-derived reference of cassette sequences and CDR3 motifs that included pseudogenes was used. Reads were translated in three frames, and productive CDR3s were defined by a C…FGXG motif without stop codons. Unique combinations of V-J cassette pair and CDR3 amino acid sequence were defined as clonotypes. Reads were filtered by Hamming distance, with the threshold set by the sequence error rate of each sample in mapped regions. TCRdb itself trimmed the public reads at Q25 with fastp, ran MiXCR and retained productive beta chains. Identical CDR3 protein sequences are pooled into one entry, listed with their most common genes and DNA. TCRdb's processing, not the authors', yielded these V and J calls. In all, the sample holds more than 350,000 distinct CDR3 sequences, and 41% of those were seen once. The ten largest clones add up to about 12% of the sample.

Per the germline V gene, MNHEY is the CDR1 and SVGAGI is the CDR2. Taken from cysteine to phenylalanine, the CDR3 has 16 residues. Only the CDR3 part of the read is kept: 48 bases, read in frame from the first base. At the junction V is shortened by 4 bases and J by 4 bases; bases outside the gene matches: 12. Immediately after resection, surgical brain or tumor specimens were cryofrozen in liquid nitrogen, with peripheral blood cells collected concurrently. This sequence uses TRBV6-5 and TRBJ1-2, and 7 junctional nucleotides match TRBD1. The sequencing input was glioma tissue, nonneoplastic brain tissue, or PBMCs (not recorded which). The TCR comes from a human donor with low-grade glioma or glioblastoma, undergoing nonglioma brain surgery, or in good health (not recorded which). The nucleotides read TGTGCCAGCAGTTCCTGGTCGAGACAGGGATCCTATGGCTACACCTTC. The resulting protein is CASSSWSRQGSYGYTF.